A selection of T cell receptor beta chains follows, all from one sample in a study of cytomegalovirus exposure and HLA in healthy donors. Method: immunoSEQ multiplex PCR; TCRdb's copy keeps in-frame clones and lacks some. The top ten hold around 2.7% of the sample, which has 120,000 or so clones, about 80% seen once. Sequencing was done on a sample of PBMCs. Every receptor here comes from a woman aged 40 to 50 in good health and CMV-seropositive. Each CDR3 is given with its conserved first and last residue. A D gene is named only where the DNA matches it firmly. Clone size is stated in some rows and not others, as once, few, many or a class when expanded.

V gene: TRBV13; D gene: NA; clone size: NA; J gene: TRBJ2-5; CDR3 protein: CASSLGRAAETQYF; CDR3 DNA: TGTGCCAGCAGCTTAGGGCGGGCAGCGGAGACCCAGTACTTC
V gene: TRBV2; D gene: NA; clone size: few; J gene: TRBJ1-2; CDR3 protein: CASSVSREGDGYTF; CDR3 DNA: TGTGCCAGCAGTGTTAGCAGGGAAGGAGATGGCTACACCTTC
V gene: TRBV5-6; D gene: NA; clone size: few; J gene: TRBJ1-5; CDR3 protein: CASSLSARAQPQHF; CDR3 DNA: TGTGCCAGCAGCTTATCGGCCAGGGCTCAGCCCCAGCATTTT
V gene: TRBV20-1; D gene: NA; clone size: NA; J gene: TRBJ1-2; CDR3 protein: CSASPGHDYTF; CDR3 DNA: TGCAGTGCTAGCCCGGGACACGACTACACCTTC
V gene: TRBV5-4; D gene: NA; clone size: NA; J gene: TRBJ1-1; CDR3 protein: CASSTETGLNTEAFF; CDR3 DNA: TGTGCCAGCAGCACCGAGACAGGACTGAACACTGAAGCTTTCTTT
V gene: TRBV4-1; D gene: NA; clone size: NA; J gene: TRBJ2-3; CDR3 protein: CASSQGGNGGEDTQYF; CDR3 DNA: TGCGCCAGCAGTCAAGGTGGGAACGGGGGTGAAGATACGCAGTATTTT
V gene: TRBV9; D gene: NA; clone size: NA; J gene: TRBJ1-1; CDR3 protein: CASSVESGQIYTEAFF; CDR3 DNA: TGTGCCAGCAGCGTAGAATCTGGCCAGATTTACACTGAAGCTTTCTTT
V gene: TRBV18; D gene: NA; clone size: NA; J gene: TRBJ1-1; CDR3 protein: CASSPPIQGNTEAFF; CDR3 DNA: TGTGCCAGCTCACCACCCATACAGGGAAACACTGAAGCTTTCTTT
V gene: TRBV5-5; D gene: NA; clone size: few; J gene: TRBJ1-6; CDR3 protein: CASSSGHSSYNSPLHF; CDR3 DNA: TGTGCCAGCAGCTCGGGACATAGCTCCTATAATTCACCCCTCCACTTT
V gene: TRBV25-1; D gene: TRBD1; clone size: NA; J gene: TRBJ1-6; CDR3 protein: CASSASGGYNSPLHF; CDR3 DNA: TGTGCCAGCAGTGCCTCAGGGGGATATAATTCACCCCTCCACTTT